This T cell receptor (beta chain) was sequenced in a study of cytomegalovirus exposure and HLA in healthy donors (TCRdb year 2017). General notes on the study: An earlier analysis of 587 of the donors reported about 260 Gb of sequence data and 117 million unique TCR beta sequences obtained from about 179 million T cells. An early release that covered roughly 600 HLA-typed donors contained approximately 300 gigabases of sequencing data and tens of millions of unique TCR sequences. The genetic ancestry cluster associated with self-reported Caucasian donors included about 84% of the approximately 430 genotyped donors. The aim of the study was to test whether cataloging public T cell receptors could identify signatures of past pathogen exposure. The T cell repertoires of about 700 subjects were profiled by immunosequencing and related to cytomegalovirus serostatus. Besides the first cohort of 550 to 750 subjects, a separate validation cohort made up of 95 to 150 different subjects was used. To predict cytomegalovirus infection status, the study combined high-throughput TCR immunosequencing, statistical association of individual TCRs with disease status, and machine learning. To study patterns of TCR occurrence, a later analysis re-analyzed previously published TCR beta repertoires from 600 to 750 donors and added high-resolution HLA genotyping. Rather than using new phenotypic data, the later analysis identified candidate immune exposures from TCR beta sequences and from how often those sequences occurred across donors. An earlier analysis of 587 of the donors used high-throughput TCR beta sequencing to judge whether each TCR beta V gene segment behaved as functional or pseudogenic. Donor age, sex, ethnicity and CMV serostatus were compiled alongside the repertoire data. A later genetic analysis took genome-wide SNP genotypes for 398 of the 666 donors and used that subset as a discovery cohort. Every repertoire in the discovery cohort had been generated on one and the same sequencing platform. Class I and class II HLA loci were covered by the typing at four-digit resolution. Typing coverage differed by locus: A, B, C, DRB1 and DQB1 were typed in roughly 620-630 donors, DQA1 in 500 to 550, DPA1 in over 600, and DPB1 in 472. Five DR-DQ haplotypes were handled as single units for association and clustering, since linkage in the cohort was strong. Among roughly 400 genotyped donors of the cohort, an average of approximately 200,000 unique TCR beta nucleotide sequences was sequenced per donor, of which roughly 17% were non-productive. Paper-wide results and their limitations: According to a later analysis, most CMV-associated TCR beta chains appeared to be HLA-restricted, and the HLA associations seemed to be driven largely by CMV exposure. This cohort had only TCR beta chains sequenced, and the lack of alpha or paired-chain data limited which features could be detected. In a later analysis, several top co-occurrence clusters were reported to appear linked to parvovirus B19, influenza, CMV and Epstein-Barr virus. Because counts were too low, seventeen rarely observed V segments, including chromosome 9 orphons, were excluded from the earlier analysis of several hundred of the donors. In both the original and validation cohorts, the classifier was reported to diagnose cytomegalovirus status with high specificity and sensitivity. A cluster of highly shared sequence variants was judged likely to be a technical artifact of the sequencing pipeline. Immune exposure information for the cohort was limited to CMV serostatus. While some public TCRs were present in many individuals, most TCR sequences turned up only very rarely across donors. Compared with the roughly 600-donor mean, donors in an Asian-associated ancestry cluster had fewer N-insertions in productive TCRs, according to a later genetic analysis. The 87-base-pair reads could not distinguish some IMGT-functional V segments, including TRBV6-2 and TRBV6-3, so those segments were excluded. The study gave a list of 150 to 200 TCR beta chains associated with cytomegalovirus. It was suggested by the authors that the approach could potentially be generalized to other disease states and immunological phenotypes. Three of the identified cytomegalovirus-associated TCR beta chains were confirmed in vitro to be specific for cytomegalovirus antigens. In an earlier analysis of 587 of the donors, most TCR beta V segments appeared in productive rearrangements about 90% or about 30% of the time, broadly matching IMGT annotations. A further reported finding was that TCR beta sequences accurately predicted the HLA-A and HLA-B alleles for most subjects in the first cohort. Compared with equally common non-associated chains, HLA-associated TCR beta chains in a later analysis were more clonally expanded and had lower generation probabilities. When HLA alleles, especially DR and DQ, strongly co-occurred, TCR associations were difficult to assign to individual alleles. Linkage disequilibrium might explain the correlated functional status among segregating V segments, but an unknown experimental factor could not be ruled out. V-gene and J-gene trimming of TCR beta chains was associated with a missense DCLRE1C variant in a later genetic analysis, and the association was replicated in an independent cohort. A later analysis found that TCR association rates varied across HLA loci, with DRB1 alleles showing the most associated TCRs and HLA-C alleles the fewest. Specific HLA alleles were associated with 15,000 to 20,000 TCR beta sequences at a false discovery rate of 0.05 in a later analysis. Roughly uniform sequencing depth across donors was assumed in presence/absence analyses, although this assumption may not hold. Because HLA typing was unavailable for some donors at each locus, only the typed subset was used in association tests.

The cohort consisted of approximately 690 healthy bone marrow donors. All cohort members were sampled while nominally healthy, although unrecorded immune exposures were likely present. The donor was CMV seronegative and belonged to the group of over 300 seronegative cohort members. A peripheral blood sample was collected from each donor, and TCR beta sequencing was performed on peripheral blood mononuclear cells. Genomic DNA extraction from the blood cell samples was performed with the Qiagen DNeasy Blood Extraction Kit. The library was generated by the immunoSEQ multiplex PCR assay. For the multiplex PCR, a mixture combining 60 forward primers for TCR Vbeta segments and 13 reverse primers for TCR Jbeta segments was used. The CDR3 region of rearranged TCR beta genes was amplified from genomic DNA with a multiplex PCR assay. On the Illumina HiSeq System, the amplified TCR beta libraries were sequenced as 87-base-pair reads. The authors' analysis ran thus. Across the 700 or so repertoires, a later analysis counted approximately 83 million unique TCR beta chains, around 11 million of which were shared by at least two donors. Raw reads were error-corrected and collapsed into unique sequences by a nearest-neighbor algorithm in which closely related sequences were merged to remove PCR and sequencing errors. V, D and J gene segments were assigned by aligning CDR3 sequences to IMGT reference sequences. For a sequence to be retained, a match of at least six nucleotides was required to both a V gene segment and a J gene segment. Rearrangements were classified as productive when the CDR3 lacked stop codons and remained in frame with V and J, and all other rearrangements were classified as non-productive. CDR3 was defined by IMGT convention, running from the second conserved V-encoded cysteine to the conserved J-encoded phenylalanine. Sequences without an unambiguous match to a single V gene segment were excluded from the earlier analysis of 500 to 700 of the donors. In an earlier analysis of almost 600 of the donors, a V segment was called functional when productive rearrangements were above 56.7%, and segregating when the standard deviation between donors exceeded 5%. To diagnose cytomegalovirus status from the catalog of TCR beta chain sequences, a statistical classification framework was built. A later analysis assigned V and J genes by comparing TCR nucleotide sequences with IMGT/GENE-DB human TR gene sequences. Using the TCRdist pipeline, a later analysis assigned CDR3 sequences along with most-parsimonious VDJ recombination scenarios. In a later analysis, each TCR beta chain was defined by its CDR3 amino acid sequence together with its V-gene family, and reads without a unique V-gene family were excluded. To address suspected cross-contamination and a sequencing artifact, a later analysis removed a few hundred highly shared, low-generation-probability nucleotide sequences. A later analysis calculated a clonal expansion index for each public chain from normalized within-repertoire ranks of inferred template counts. Generation probabilities in a later analysis came from a VDJ recombination model fitted to out-of-frame rearrangements, and those results were checked against IGoR. In a later analysis, TCR-TCR, TCR-HLA and TCR-CMV co-occurrence was scored with hypergeometric tests, and a repertoire-size bias correction was applied to TCR pairs. A later analysis estimated false discovery rates by permuting HLA or CMV assignments 20 times. In a later analysis, co-occurring TCRs were grouped using DBSCAN, with TCRdist sequence similarity added in when clustering inside HLA-allele-positive subsets. For co-occurrence clustering, repertoires with fewer than 30,000 or more than 120,000 public chains were excluded, along with several repertoires with anomalous nucleotide sharing. TCRdb stores this immuneACCESS table with in-frame sequences only. Part of the clones is absent; in the studies checked, under half of the shortfall reflects unresolved V genes, and no reason is known for the rest. V and J calls and clone size are given by that table; D and trimming were obtained from the DNA. For this sample there are about 200,000 clones; 70% to 85% appear just once. Around 0.2% of the sample belongs to the ten largest clones.

CDR1 SGHNT and CDR2 YYREEE were looked up in the germline V gene (reference sequence). V is cut by 5 bases and J by 5 bases, and the space between the germline ends is 16 bases. There are 14 amino acids in the CDR3, from cysteine to phenylalanine inclusive. Only CDR3 DNA is held: 42 bases, read in frame from base 1. About this clone: Its recognized antigen is unknown. Qualities for individual bases were not recorded, and no much larger clone is one base off.

This receptor was taken from a girl aged 2 to 10 in good health and CMV-seronegative. Recombination linked TRBV5-4 to TRBJ1-1; too little of a D gene remains to name it. Sample: PBMCs. At the DNA level, the sequence is TGTGCCAGCAGTCTAGGAACTAAGGCGACTGAAGCTTTCTTT. It encodes CASSLGTKATEAFF. The full variable domain, completed from the reference TRBV5-4 and TRBJ1-1 proteins outside the CDR3, reads ETGVTQSPTHLIKTRGQQVTLRCSSQSGHNTVSWYQQALGQGPQFIFQYYREEENGRGNFPPRFSGLQFPNYSSELNVNALELDDSALYLCASSLGTKATEAFFGQGTRLTVV.